The 25 T cell receptor beta chains below come from one sample, sequenced in a study of T-cell memory formation after mild COVID-19. MiXCR, run by TCRdb on the 5' RACE reads, gives a single entry per CDR3 protein. This sample has tens of thousands of distinct CDR3 sequences; roughly 12% occur once, and the top ten carry 13% to 15%. Sequencing was carried out using PBMCs or a T cell subset sorted from them (not recorded which). These receptors were obtained from an adult woman who had mild COVID-19 (a few samples of this study predate the infection). Cell type and time point are not known.

This clonotype has more than one count but fewer than ten. The chain combines TRBV12-3 or TRBV12-4 with TRBJ2-5; tentatively, D is TRBD1 or TRBD2 (5 bases each). The V end lost 9 bases, the J end lost 5 bases, and 10 bases lay between the germline ends. The CDR3 runs to 11 residues. In DNA, the CDR3 is TGTGCCAGTGGGACCCGGGAGACCCAGTACTTC. It encodes CASGTRETQYF.

This clonotype ranks as medium-sized (0.01 to 0.1%). The V and J genes are TRBV7-9 and TRBJ2-3; perhaps TRBD1 as D (8 bases). Germline CDR1 and CDR2: SEHNR and FQNEAQ (reference sequence). This CDR3 contains 15 residues. V dropped 5 bases and J dropped 1 base, with 13 bases sitting between them. The CDR3: CASSRTGGGTDTQYF. For the CDR3, the DNA is TGTGCCAGCAGCCGTACAGGGGGGGGCACAGATACGCAGTATTTT.

Many counts were recorded for this clonotype. The CDR3 here is CASSLVGLAGGRRDEQFF. The CDR3 DNA sequence: TGTGCCAGCAGCTTAGTGGGACTAGCGGGGGGGCGGCGGGATGAGCAGTTCTTC. This chain uses TRBV7-8 with TRBJ2-1, with TRBD2 identical over 16 bases. The CDR3 covers 18 residues. Looked up from germline, CDR1 is SGHVS and CDR2 is FQNEAQ. V was clipped by 1 base and J by 8 bases; unmatched bases: 8.

This clonotype was seen repeatedly, ten times or more. The gene calls are TRBV4-2 and TRBJ1-2; 7 nucleotides agree with TRBD1. Germline V gene data show CDR1 as LGHNA and CDR2 as YNFKEQ. The V segment lost 0 bases and the J segment 6 bases; nucleotides outside the gene matches: 7. The CDR3 loop spans 15 amino acids. The CDR3 DNA sequence: TGTGCCAGCAGCCAAGAATTGATACAGGGGAATGGCTACACCTTC. Its protein product is CASSQELIQGNGYTF.

This clonotype was counted ten times or more. The genes are TRBV20-1 and TRBJ2-5, with TRBD2 matching over 15 bases. Germline values: CDR1 DFQATT, CDR2 SNEGSKA (reference sequence). This CDR3 contains 20 residues. V dropped 2 bases and J dropped 6; count of bases not matched to a gene: 19. The CDR3 reads CSARPWGMVGLAGGQKTQYF. In nucleotides, the CDR3 is TGCAGTGCTAGACCATGGGGAATGGTAGGACTAGCGGGAGGGCAGAAGACCCAGTACTTC.

This clonotype was recorded many times. The rearrangement uses TRBV5-1 and TRBJ2-6; D is uncertain. The V gene's germline CDR1 is SGHRS and CDR2 YFSETQ. V was cut by 4 bases and J by 0 bases, with 11 bases left in between. This CDR3 contains 16 residues. The CDR3 DNA sequence: TGCGCCAGCAGCCCGGGCGGAAGCTCTGGGGCCAACGTCCTGACTTTC. It encodes CASSPGGSSGANVLTF. Combining the CDR3 with reference TRBV5-1 and TRBJ2-6 gives the whole variable domain KAGVTQTPRYLIKTRGQQVTLSCSPISGHRSVSWYQQTPGQGLQFLFEYFSETQRNKGNFPGRFSGRQFSNSRSEMNVSTLELGDSALYLCASSPGGSSGANVLTFGAGSRLTVL.

Many counts were recorded for this clonotype. This chain uses TRBV20-1 with TRBJ2-2, with TRBD2 identical over 14 bases. V was pared by 6 bases and J by 0 bases, with 6 bases of the junction left unmatched. Germline CDR1 reads DFQATT; CDR2 reads SNEGSKA (reference sequence). The CDR3 consists of 17 residues. The CDR3 DNA reads TGCAGTGCGCGACTAGCGGGGGGGACGTCGAACACCGGGGAGCTGTTTTTT. Translated: CSARLAGGTSNTGELFF.

This clonotype was counted many times. The chain links TRBV12-3 or TRBV12-4 to TRBJ1-2; tentative D call: TRBD1 (6 bases). Deletions cut 3 bases from V and 8 bases from J, with 10 bases between. The CDR3 covers 12 residues. CDR3 sequence reads: CASSFSRGGYTF. The CDR3 coding sequence is TGTGCCAGCAGTTTTAGCAGGGGCGGCTACACCTTC.

This clonotype was counted ten times or more. CDR3 DNA: TGTGCCAGCAGTTTATCCACAGGGCTAGGTTCACTTGGAAACACCATATATTTT. Its protein product is CASSLSTGLGSLGNTIYF. The chain couples TRBV28 to TRBJ1-3; D might be TRBD1 (6 bases). V was cut by 1 base and J by 3 bases, with 19 bases left in between. Germline lookup yields CDR1 MDHEN and CDR2 SYDVKM. The CDR3 contains 18 residues.

This clonotype was seen at least ten times. The chain joins TRBV5-1 to TRBJ2-2, with D perhaps matching TRBD1 or TRBD2 (5 bases each). This CDR3 region has 15 residues. The germline V and J ends were trimmed by 1 base and 4 bases, with 11 bases remaining between them. Germline values: CDR1 SGHRS, CDR2 YFSETQ. For the CDR3, the DNA is TGCGCCAGCAGCTTGAGAGGGGTCCGCACCGGGGAGCTGTTTTTT. It translates to CASSLRGVRTGELFF.

Many counts were recorded for this clonotype. As DNA, the CDR3 is TGTGCCAGCAGAAGAGGGGCCGGGGACACAGATACGCAGTATTTT. It codes for CASRRGAGDTDTQYF. The genes are TRBV2 and TRBJ2-3; D tentatively reads TRBD1 or TRBD2 (5 bases each). Germline V gene lookup returns CDR1 SNHLY and CDR2 FYNNEI. The CDR3 is made up of 15 amino acids. V lost 6 bases and J 2 bases, leaving 15 bases between the germline ends.

This clonotype was seen only a few times. The V and J genes are TRBV30 and TRBJ2-1, with a tentative D call TRBD2 (6 bases). Trimming stripped 3 bases from V and 3 bases from J, with 9 bases between. The CDR3 runs to 13 residues. Per the germline V gene, CDR1 is GTSNPN and CDR2 is SVGIG (reference sequence). As DNA, the CDR3 is TGTGCCTGGAGGGGGGACTTCTACAATGAGCAGTTCTTC. It is translated as CAWRGDFYNEQFF.

This clonotype was recorded many times. The rearrangement uses TRBV5-4 and TRBJ2-5, with TRBD1 matching 9 bases. This CDR3 region has 14 residues. With 5 bases clipped from V and 5 bases from J, the junction kept 7 bases outside the gene matches. Germline V gives CDR1 SGHNT, CDR2 YYREEE (reference sequence). The CDR3 sequence: CASRATGGGETQYF. The CDR3 nucleotides are TGTGCCAGCAGGGCCACAGGGGGCGGTGAGACCCAGTACTTC.

The chain is built from TRBV5-1 and TRBJ2-7, with TRBD1 matching over 11 bases. This CDR3 contains 15 residues. Germline lookup yields CDR1 SGHRS and CDR2 YFSETQ. V shed 4 bases and J 12 bases; nucleotides not matched to a gene: 15. The CDR3 bases are TGCGCCAGCAGCCCGACCGGGACAGGGGGTGAGAGATGGTACGTC. Translation: CASSPTGTGGERWYV.

There are many counts of this clonotype. The chain carries TRBV6-1 and TRBJ2-1, with 7 bases that match TRBD1. This CDR3 spans 15 amino acids. Germline loops: CDR1 MNHNS, CDR2 SASEGT. The J segment lost 1 base and the V segment lost 6 bases, leaving 6 bases of the junction unmatched. The CDR3 here is CASRAGTASYNEQFF. As DNA, the CDR3 is TGTGCCAGCAGAGCCGGGACAGCATCCTACAATGAGCAGTTCTTC.

This chain links TRBV18 with TRBJ1-1, with D possibly TRBD1 on 6 matching bases. Germline CDR1 reads KGHSH; CDR2 reads LQKENI. CDR3 length equals 14 residues. V lost 3 bases and J lost 1, with 9 bases in between. In DNA, the CDR3 is TGTGCCAGCTCACCCGGGACAAAGAACACTGAAGCTTTCTTT. Its translation: CASSPGTKNTEAFF.

This clonotype was seen many times. This chain uses TRBV15 with TRBJ1-3, with D perhaps matching TRBD1 (6 bases). The CDR3 is made up of 15 amino acids. In germline, CDR1 is LNHNV, CDR2 YYDKDF (reference sequence). The ends were cut back, 0 bases at V and 3 bases at J, with 9 bases in the middle. The CDR3 nucleotides are TGTGCCACCAGCAGAGACACAGGGATTGGAAACACCATATATTTT. Translating it yields CATSRDTGIGNTIYF. Complete variable domain (other parts from reference TRBV15 and TRBJ1-3): DAMVIQNPRYQVTQFGKPVTLSCSQTLNHNVMYWYQQKSSQAPKLLFHYYDKDFNNEADTPDNFQSRRPNTSFCFLDIRSPGLGDTAMYLCATSRDTGIGNTIYFGEGSWLTVV.

This chain uses TRBV11-1 with TRBJ2-3, with D possibly being TRBD2 (6 bases). CDR1 is SGHAT, CDR2 FQDESV, per germline (reference sequence). V dropped 2 bases and J dropped 4 bases, with 19 bases sitting between them. The CDR3 totals 17 residues. CDR3 nucleotides: TGTGCCAGCAGCTTAAACGGAGGGGCGCGGTTCGCAGATACGCAGTATTTT. It translates to CASSLNGGARFADTQYF.

This clonotype was picked up many times. V and J are TRBV20-1 and TRBJ1-2; D gene uncertain. V was shortened by 4 bases and J by 4 bases, with 16 bases between the two germline ends. CDR1 and CDR2 (germline): DFQATT, SNEGSKA (reference sequence). The CDR3 covers 14 residues. The CDR3 DNA follows: TGCAGTGCTAAGGCCCAAAAGGTGATCTATGGCTACACCTTC. Its protein product is CSAKAQKVIYGYTF.

This clonotype was seen repeatedly, ten times or more. The chain couples TRBV20-1 to TRBJ1-1; unclear D gene. CDR3 length: 13 amino acids. The V end was cut by 6 bases, the J end by 3 bases, with 14 bases between. Germline V gene lookup returns CDR1 DFQATT and CDR2 SNEGSKA (reference sequence). The CDR3 sequence: CSAFPGRDTEAFF. CDR3 nucleotide sequence: TGCAGTGCCTTTCCCGGAAGGGACACTGAAGCTTTCTTT.

This clonotype was recorded many times. The V call is TRBV5-1, the J call TRBJ1-1; D possibly corresponds to TRBD1 (6 bases). CDR1 is SGHRS and CDR2 is YFSETQ in the germline V gene. This CDR3 has 14 residues. Trimming shortened V by 5 bases and J by 5 bases, and 16 bases separated the two germline ends. CDR3: CASSWSGGQTEAFF. In DNA, the CDR3 is TGCGCCAGCAGTTGGTCCGGGGGGCAAACTGAAGCTTTCTTT.

This sequence joins TRBV12-3 or TRBV12-4 and TRBJ2-3; weak D call: TRBD2 (5 bases). CDR3 length: 13 amino acids. V lost 7 bases and J lost 1, with 9 bases in between. Here the CDR3 DNA reads TGTGCCAGCACTCTCGGGGGCACAGATACGCAGTATTTT. Protein product: CASTLGGTDTQYF.

The table lists this clonotype with many counts. The rearrangement joins TRBV4-1 to TRBJ2-1; 12 bases are a match to TRBD2. V lost 4 bases to trimming and J lost 9 bases; unmatched junction nucleotides: 10. CDR3 length: 16 residues. Per the germline V gene, CDR1 is MGHRA and CDR2 is YSYEKL. CDR3 amino acids: CASSLSSSGGAAEQFF. Written as DNA, the CDR3 is TGCGCCAGCAGCCTCTCCTCTAGCGGGGGGGCCGCTGAGCAGTTCTTC.

This clonotype was picked up many times. The rearrangement links TRBV25-1 to TRBJ2-1; TRBD2 matches at 7 bases. Germline CDR1 and CDR2: MGHDK and SYGVNS. The CDR3 length is 16 residues. The ends lost 6 bases at V and 0 bases at J; junction bases unmatched: 8. CDR3 DNA sequence: TGTGCCAGCAGACCTGGGGGGGGGAGCTCCTACAATGAGCAGTTCTTC. Amino acids: CASRPGGGSSYNEQFF.

This clonotype was found many times. The genes are TRBV11-3 and TRBJ1-1; 9 bases line up with TRBD1. The CDR3 extends over 11 amino acids. V lost 5 bases to trimming and J lost 13 bases; unmatched junction nucleotides: 5. Per germline, CDR1 SGHNT and CDR2 YENEEA. The CDR3, as DNA: TGTGCCAGCAGCCTCGGACAGGGGAATTTCTTT. Translation gives CASSLGQGNFF.